This TCR beta chain was identified in a study of radiotherapy plus CTLA-4 blockade in lung cancer. Study information: Among patients, about 20% showed objective responses, and approximately 31% had disease control.

Method: immunoSEQ multiplex PCR; TCRdb's copy keeps in-frame clones and lacks some. The sample shows 75,000 to 100,000 clones, 65% to 75% of them seen only once. Concerning this clone itself: The antigen is undetermined.

Study outcomes and limitations: Expansion in blood of tumor-derived TCR clones was seen after radiotherapy plus ipilimumab. The best predictor of response was reported to be early blood T cell clone dynamics, with interferon-beta.

With ipilimumab providing CTLA-4 blockade, focal radiation was administered to patients who had chemo-refractory metastatic non-small-cell lung cancer. The CDR3 runs to 15 residues. Trimming removed 4 bases at V and 4 bases at J, with 14 bases between. Per germline, CDR1 SGDLS and CDR2 YYNGEE. The clonotype originates from a human donor with non-small cell lung cancer who had a partial response to radiotherapy plus ipilimumab. Some clones in this sample may be carry-over from other donors' samples. The V call is TRBV9, the J call TRBJ1-4, with D maybe TRBD1 (6 bases). Sequenced here: peripheral blood, sampled from a patient treated with radiotherapy plus ipilimumab. For the CDR3, the DNA is TGTGCCAGCAGCCCCAGGACAGCAATTAATGAAAAACTGTTTTTT. Translating it yields CASSPRTAINEKLFF.